This T cell receptor beta chain derives from a study of T cell responses to AZD1222 COVID-19 vaccine. Overall study context: Second-dose intervals near 4 or 12 weeks were combined. Study findings and constraints: When two AZD1222 doses had been given, Spike-specific TCR breadth and depth rose. Donors were chiefly white British, with a greater number of females, and clonal diversity was perhaps underestimated.

The method was immunoSEQ multiplex PCR; TCRdb's version includes in-frame clones alone and lacks a portion of them. The sample includes approximately 94,000 clones, about 90% of them seen just once. Germline values: CDR1 SGDLS, CDR2 YYNGEE. Trimming stripped 0 bases from V and 1 base from J, with 4 bases between. This CDR3 spans 14 amino acids. As regards this clone: Its antigen is undetermined.

The receptor's source is an adult in good health. The starting material was peripheral blood, obtained on day 0 of AZD1222 vaccination. The chain joins TRBV9 to TRBJ2-2, with D unclear. This CDR3 reads CASSVVGNTGELFF. The CDR3 DNA is TGTGCCAGCAGCGTAGTAGGGAACACCGGGGAGCTGTTTTTT. The full variable domain, completed using reference TRBV9 and TRBJ2-2, is DSGVTQTPKHLITATGQRVTLRCSPRSGDLSVYWYQQSLDQGLQFLIQYYNGEERAKGNILERFSAQQFPDLHSELNLSSLELGDSALYFCASSVVGNTGELFFGEGSRLTVL.